Listed below are T cell receptor beta chains from one sample, sequenced in a study of T cell responses to AZD1222 COVID-19 vaccine. Some clones are missing from TCRdb's copy, which holds only in-frame ones; the method was immunoSEQ multiplex PCR. The table records 130,000 to 150,000 clones, approximately 86% of them present only once. This specimen was peripheral blood, taken 28 days after the second AZD1222 dose. These receptors all come from an adult who received the AZD1222 COVID-19 vaccine. Both conserved end residues are part of each CDR3. The D gene is left open where the match is weak. The size entry is marked missing in some rows and otherwise reads once, few, many or a size class.

V	D	J	size	DNA	CDR3
TRBV2	-	TRBJ1-2	-	TGTGCCAGCAGTGACCTAGTCTATGGCTACACCTTC	CASSDLVYGYTF
TRBV5-4	-	TRBJ2-5	-	TGTGCCAGCAGCCTACTACCCACGGAGACCCAGTACTTC	CASSLLPTETQYF
TRBV30	-	TRBJ1-3	once	TGTGCCTGGAAGAAGGCCGGAAACACCATATATTTT	CAWKKAGNTIYF
TRBV6-2/TRBV6-3	-	TRBJ2-5	few	TGTGCCAGCAGTTACCTAGAGACCCAGTACTTC	CASSYLETQYF
TRBV28	-	TRBJ1-3	few	TGTGCCAGCAGTCTCCCCCGCGCACAGCCCTCCGCCTCTGGAAACACCATATATTTT	CASSLPRAQPSASGNTIYF
TRBV28	TRBD2	TRBJ2-6	few	TGTGCCAGCACTGACCGGGGGGCTGGGGCCAACGTCCTGACTTTC	CASTDRGAGANVLTF
TRBV18	-	TRBJ1-4	few	TGTGCCAGCTCAGAAGGCGGTGCAACTAATGAAAAACTGTTTTTT	CASSEGGATNEKLFF
TRBV28	-	TRBJ1-4	-	TGTGCCAGCAGTTACCCGGGACGGACTGAAAAACTGTTTTTT	CASSYPGRTEKLFF
TRBV27	-	TRBJ1-2	-	TGTGCCAGCGGAGGAGTCACCTATGGCTACACCTTC	CASGGVTYGYTF
TRBV5-1	-	TRBJ1-1	-	TGCGCCAGCAGCCGAGGGGACATGAACACTGAAGCTTTCTTT	CASSRGDMNTEAFF
TRBV19	-	TRBJ1-6	-	TGTGCCAGTACTCCCGGGCCCCGGGGTTCACCCCTCCACTTT	CASTPGPRGSPLHF
TRBV18	-	TRBJ1-1	few	TGTGCCAGCTCGCCAGGTGACTCCGGACCCATGAACACTGAAGCTTTCTTT	CASSPGDSGPMNTEAFF
TRBV19	TRBD2	TRBJ2-2	-	TGTGCCAGTAGTAAACAGCGGGGGAACACCGGGGAGCTGTTTTTT	CASSKQRGNTGELFF
TRBV27	TRBD1	TRBJ1-6	few	TGTGCCAGCGGAACCGGGACAGGCCTTAATTCACCCCTCCACTTT	CASGTGTGLNSPLHF
TRBV5-1	TRBD1	TRBJ2-5	-	TGCGCCAGCAGCGCGCGACAGGGTGCGCGGGAGACCCAGTACTTC	CASSARQGARETQYF
TRBV7-2	-	TRBJ2-5	-	TGTGCCAGCAGCTTCCCAGGGACACAAGAGACCCAGTACTTC	CASSFPGTQETQYF
TRBV5-6	TRBD2	TRBJ2-1	-	TGTGCCAGCAGCTCCCCGGGTCGCGGGGGGGCTCGCAATGAGCAGTTCTTC	CASSSPGRGGARNEQFF
TRBV5-4	-	TRBJ2-2	-	TGTGCCAGCAGTCGGCCTAGTACCGGGGAGCTGTTTTTT	CASSRPSTGELFF
TRBV5-6	-	TRBJ2-5	-	TGTGCCAGCAGCTTTGCCCAAGAGACCCAGTACTTC	CASSFAQETQYF
TRBV3-1/TRBV3-2	TRBD1	TRBJ1-1	-	TGTGCCAGCAGCCAAGCAGGGGGGGACACTGAAGCTTTCTTT	CASSQAGGDTEAFF
TRBV6-5	TRBD1	TRBJ2-7	-	TGTGCCAGCAGGGCGACAGGGGGCTCCTACGAGCAGTACTTC	CASRATGGSYEQYF
TRBV19	-	TRBJ2-3	-	TGTGCCAGTAGTATTGTGCTCGGGGGCAGCACAGATACGCAGTATTTT	CASSIVLGGSTDTQYF
TRBV30	-	TRBJ1-3	-	TGTGCCTGGAGTGAGGGCCCGTATGGAAACACCATATATTTT	CAWSEGPYGNTIYF
TRBV5-1	TRBD1	TRBJ1-6	-	TGCGCCAGCAGCTTGGCGACAGGGGATAAACCCCTCCACTTT	CASSLATGDKPLHF
TRBV11-3	-	TRBJ1-1	-	TGTGCCAGCAGCTTAGGTTCAGGGGCCACTGAAGCTTTCTTT	CASSLGSGATEAFF
TRBV11-3	-	TRBJ2-1	-	TGTGCCAGCAGTTTACGGGGTTCGTACAATGAGCAGTTCTTC	CASSLRGSYNEQFF
TRBV10-3	-	TRBJ1-4	-	TGTGCCATCAGTGAGCCAGGGGCTGAAAAACTGTTTTTT	CAISEPGAEKLFF
TRBV5-1	-	TRBJ1-3	few	TGCGCCAGCAGCTCCACAGCTTACTCTGGAAACACCATATATTTT	CASSSTAYSGNTIYF
TRBV18	TRBD1	TRBJ1-6	-	TGTGCCAGCTCACCCTTTTCGGACAGGGAGGGTTCACCCCTCCACTTT	CASSPFSDREGSPLHF
TRBV27	-	TRBJ1-5	once	TGTGCCAGCAGTTTATACCCCCATCAGCCCCAGCATTTT	CASSLYPHQPQHF
TRBV15	TRBD1	TRBJ1-1	-	TGTGCCACCAGCAGAGGTTTACAGGGGCTGGGCAACACTGAAGCTTTCTTT	CATSRGLQGLGNTEAFF
TRBV7-9	-	TRBJ1-3	-	TGTGCCAGCAGCTTACCATTGGGGACTGGAAACACCATATATTTT	CASSLPLGTGNTIYF
TRBV19	-	TRBJ1-1	-	TGTGCCAGTAGTCATACAGGCTTCCAAGGGGCTTTCTTT	CASSHTGFQGAFF
TRBV7-9	TRBD2	TRBJ2-2	-	TGTGCCAGCAGCCCAAAACCGGGACTAGTGCGGACCGGGGAGCTGTTTTTT	CASSPKPGLVRTGELFF
TRBV28	-	TRBJ2-3	-	TGTGCCAGCGTCTATGCTAGCACAGATACGCAGTATTTT	CASVYASTDTQYF
TRBV3-1/TRBV3-2	-	TRBJ1-1	-	TGTGCCAGCAGCCAAGGGGGAACGGGCACTGAAGCTTTCTTT	CASSQGGTGTEAFF
TRBV24-1	-	TRBJ2-3	-	TGTGCCACCGCCTCGACAGATACGCAGTATTTT	CATASTDTQYF
TRBV4-1	-	TRBJ1-5	-	TGCGCCAGCAGCCAAGGGCCGTTAGACAATCAGCCCCAGCATTTT	CASSQGPLDNQPQHF
TRBV5-5	-	TRBJ1-1	-	TGTGCCAGCAGCTTTACACAGAACACTGAAGCTTTCTTT	CASSFTQNTEAFF
TRBV5-4	-	TRBJ2-5	-	TGTGCCAGCACCCATTCTAAGGGGCAAGAGACCCAGTACTTC	CASTHSKGQETQYF
TRBV6-5	TRBD1	TRBJ2-7	-	TGTGCCAGCAGTTTTCAAAACAGGGGGCAAGGCGAGCAGTACTTC	CASSFQNRGQGEQYF
TRBV6-5	-	TRBJ1-2	-	TGTGCCAGCAGTTACCCAGAGCGGAACTATGGCTACACCTTC	CASSYPERNYGYTF